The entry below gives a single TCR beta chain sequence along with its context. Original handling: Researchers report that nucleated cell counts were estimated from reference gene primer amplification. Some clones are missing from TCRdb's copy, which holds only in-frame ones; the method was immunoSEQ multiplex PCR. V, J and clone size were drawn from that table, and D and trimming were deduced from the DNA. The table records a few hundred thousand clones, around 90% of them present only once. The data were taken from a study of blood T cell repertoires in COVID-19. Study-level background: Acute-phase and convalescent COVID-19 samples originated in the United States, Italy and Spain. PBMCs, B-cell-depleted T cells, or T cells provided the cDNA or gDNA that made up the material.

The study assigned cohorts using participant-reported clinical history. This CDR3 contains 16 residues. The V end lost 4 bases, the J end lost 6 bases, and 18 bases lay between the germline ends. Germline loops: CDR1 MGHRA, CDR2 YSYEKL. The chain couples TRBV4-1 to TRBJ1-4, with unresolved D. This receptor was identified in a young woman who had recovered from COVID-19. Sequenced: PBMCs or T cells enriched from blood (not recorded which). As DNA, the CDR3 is TGCGCCAGCAGCCCTCTCGGCGTGAGGGAAGATGAAAAACTGTTTTTT. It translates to CASSPLGVREDEKLFF.